These 22 T cell receptor beta chains originate from one sample sequenced in a study of blood T cell repertoires in COVID-19. Sequencing used immunoSEQ multiplex PCR; TCRdb keeps in-frame clones, though not all of them. The sample holds around 340,000 clones, over 85% seen once. Sequenced material: peripheral blood. Receptors were obtained from a woman aged 60-70 years with COVID-19, enrolled during active disease.

This clone was seen once. V gene TRBV6-5 combines with J gene TRBJ1-2; the D is unclear. The CDR3 loop spans 15 amino acids. Germline CDR1 reads MNHEY; CDR2 reads SVGAGI. The V end was cut by 3 bases, the J end by 2 bases, with 13 bases between. CDR3 bases: TGTGCCAGCAGTTATAAGGCGCAGGCCAACTATGGCTACACCTTC. Residues: CASSYKAQANYGYTF.

Here the CDR3 DNA reads TGTGCCAGCAGTGAGGTGGGGAGTTGCACCTTC. This gives the protein CASSEVGSCTF. V gene TRBV6-1 combines with J gene TRBJ1-2; no reliable D call. The germline V gene has CDR1 MNHNS and CDR2 SASEGT. This CDR3 region has 11 residues. V dropped 3 bases and J dropped 13 bases, with 12 bases sitting between them.

This chain connects TRBV9 to TRBJ1-1; 11 bases align to TRBD1. The CDR3 consists of 15 residues. In germline, CDR1 is SGDLS, CDR2 YYNGEE. The junction had 3 bases not matched to a gene; V was cut back by 0 bases and J by 5 bases. For the CDR3, the DNA is TGTGCCAGCAGCGTAGGGGACAGGGGGAGGACTGAAGCTTTCTTT. Translated, it gives CASSVGDRGRTEAFF. Full variable domain (remainder filled in from reference TRBV9 and TRBJ1-1): DSGVTQTPKHLITATGQRVTLRCSPRSGDLSVYWYQQSLDQGLQFLIQYYNGEERAKGNILERFSAQQFPDLHSELNLSSLELGDSALYFCASSVGDRGRTEAFFGQGTRLTVV.

The rearrangement uses TRBV15 and TRBJ1-6; 8 nucleotides match TRBD1. Germline V gene sequence: CDR1 LNHNV, CDR2 YYDKDF (reference sequence). CDR3 size: 16 residues. V shed 0 bases, J shed 7 bases, and the junction held 5 bases outside the gene matches. The CDR3 here is CATSRDPGTGNSPLHF. For the CDR3, the DNA is TGTGCCACCAGCAGAGATCCCGGGACAGGCAATTCACCCCTCCACTTT.

In DNA, the CDR3 is TGCGCCAGCAGCTTGGCTGGACAGGGAAACGAGCAGTACTTC. Translated: CASSLAGQGNEQYF. The chain has TRBV5-1 and TRBJ2-7; 8 bases are a match to TRBD1. The V gene's germline CDR1 is SGHRS and CDR2 YFSETQ. The V and J ends lost 0 bases and 5 bases, in that order; junction bases with no gene match: 4. The CDR3 has 14 residues.

This clone is a singleton in its sample. The gene calls are TRBV10-1 and TRBJ2-2, with 8 bases aligning to TRBD2. The CDR3 spans 16 residues. The V and J ends lost 7 bases and 9 bases, in that order; junction bases with no gene match: 16. Germline CDR1 WNHNN, CDR2 SYGVQD (reference sequence). CDR3 protein: CASMRGVLLPIRELFF. CDR3 in DNA: TGCGCCAGCATGCGGGGGGTTTTGCTGCCCATCAGGGAGCTGTTTTTT.

The chain carries TRBV2 and TRBJ2-2; perhaps TRBD2 as D (6 bases). The V end lost 5 bases, the J end lost 4 bases, and 14 bases lay between the germline ends. This CDR3 has 15 amino acids. In germline, CDR1 is SNHLY, CDR2 FYNNEI. This CDR3 is CASSQGDSFTGELFF. The CDR3 DNA follows: TGTGCCAGCAGTCAAGGGGACTCTTTCACCGGGGAGCTGTTTTTT. The whole variable domain, remainder taken from reference TRBV2 and TRBJ2-2, is EPEVTQTPSHQVTQMGQEVILRCVPISNHLYFYWYRQILGQKVEFLVSFYNNEISEKSEIFDDQFSVERPDGSNFTLKIRSTKLEDSAMYFCASSQGDSFTGELFFGEGSRLTVL.

The rearrangement uses TRBV9 and TRBJ1-6; unclear D gene. This CDR3 contains 14 residues. The ends were cut back, 5 bases at V and 9 bases at J, with 15 bases in the middle. Germline lookup yields CDR1 SGDLS and CDR2 YYNGEE. The CDR3 is CASRASTDRSPLHF. In DNA form, the CDR3 reads TGTGCCAGCAGAGCCTCTACAGATCGTTCACCCCTCCACTTT. The whole variable domain, filled in from reference TRBV9 and TRBJ1-6, reads DSGVTQTPKHLITATGQRVTLRCSPRSGDLSVYWYQQSLDQGLQFLIQYYNGEERAKGNILERFSAQQFPDLHSELNLSSLELGDSALYFCASRASTDRSPLHFGNGTRLTVT.

The chain uses TRBV6-6 and TRBJ2-7, with 10 bases aligning to TRBD1. Germline CDR1 MNHNY, CDR2 SVGAGI (reference sequence). The CDR3 length is 15 residues. The V and J ends lost 5 bases and 3 bases, in that order; junction bases with no gene match: 7. As DNA, the CDR3 is TGTGCCAGCAGTCCCCGGGACAGGGGAGGCTACGAGCAGTACTTC. This sequence encodes CASSPRDRGGYEQYF.

The V gene is TRBV7-9, the J gene TRBJ2-7, with 10 bases that match TRBD1. V lost 2 bases and J lost 2; bases outside the gene matches: 3. The V gene's germline CDR1 is SEHNR and CDR2 FQNEAQ (reference sequence). The CDR3 is made up of 15 amino acids. The DNA of the CDR3 is TGTGCCAGCAGCTTACGACAGGGGGCGGCCTACGAGCAGTACTTC. Its translation: CASSLRQGAAYEQYF.

About this clone: Different DNA sequences within this sample yield the same CDR3. The rearrangement uses TRBV5-1 and TRBJ1-4; D may be TRBD1 (5 bases). Germline CDR1 SGHRS, CDR2 YFSETQ. This CDR3 has 15 residues. V was cut by 3 bases and J by 0 bases, with 9 bases left in between. The CDR3 sequence is CASSSTGATNEKLFF. CDR3 bases: TGCGCCAGCAGCTCCACAGGAGCAACTAATGAAAAACTGTTTTTT.

The rearrangement joins TRBV7-9 to TRBJ1-1; no firm D call. Trimming took off 7 bases at V and 4 bases at J, with 7 bases between the two ends. CDR1 and CDR2 from the germline V gene are SEHNR and FQNEAQ (reference sequence). The CDR3 has 11 amino acids. DNA for the CDR3: TGTGCCAGCATGGGAGCCACTGAAGCTTTCTTT. Translation gives CASMGATEAFF.

The chain joins TRBV30 to TRBJ1-6; a weak D match, TRBD1 (5 bases). The CDR3 has 17 amino acids. Germline CDR1 reads GTSNPN; CDR2 reads SVGIG (reference sequence). The ends were cut back, 0 bases at V and 2 bases at J, with 14 bases in the middle. The CDR3 region is CAWSVGAGVPYNSPLHF. CDR3 bases: TGTGCCTGGAGTGTCGGGGCGGGGGTCCCCTATAATTCACCCCTCCACTTT. The whole variable domain, remainder taken from reference TRBV30 and TRBJ1-6, is SQTIHQWPATLVQPVGSPLSLECTVEGTSNPNLYWYRQAAGRGLQLLFYSVGIGQISSEVPQNLSASRPQDRQFILSSKKLLLSDSGFYLCAWSVGAGVPYNSPLHFGNGTRLTVT.

This clone was recorded a few times. The V gene is TRBV6-5, the J gene TRBJ1-6; D is unresolved. This CDR3 has 14 amino acids. Germline V gives CDR1 MNHEY, CDR2 SVGAGI. The V end was cut by 2 bases, the J end by 8 bases, with 10 bases between. DNA of the CDR3: TGTGCCAGCAGTTACCTTCTGCGGCATTCACCCCTCCACTTT. It encodes CASSYLLRHSPLHF.

The chain recombines TRBV4-1 with TRBJ2-3, with D possibly being TRBD2 (5 bases). This CDR3 spans 16 amino acids. With 2 bases removed from V and 0 bases from J, the gap between germline ends came to 12 bases. Germline V lookup: CDR1 MGHRA, CDR2 YSYEKL. The CDR3 loop reads CASSQLRLPSTDTQYF. The CDR3 DNA follows: TGCGCCAGCAGCCAACTCAGACTACCTAGCACAGATACGCAGTATTTT.

The CDR3 nucleotides read TGCGCCAGCAGCTTGGATGCAGGGGATGGGGACGAGCAGTACTTC. Protein sequence: CASSLDAGDGDEQYF. The rearrangement links TRBV5-1 to TRBJ2-7; a possible D gene is TRBD1 (6 bases). Trimming pared 0 bases from V and 5 bases from J, leaving 15 bases between. CDR1 and CDR2 from the germline V gene are SGHRS and YFSETQ. The CDR3 loop spans 15 amino acids.

The DNA of the CDR3 is TGTGCCAGCAGCGGTGAAAGGAGGTATGAGCAGTTCTTC. It yields the protein CASSGERRYEQFF. The chain couples TRBV5-6 to TRBJ2-1, with D perhaps TRBD2 (5 bases). The length of the CDR3 is 13 residues. Trimming took off 4 bases at V and 8 bases at J, with 13 bases between the two ends. Germline V gives CDR1 SGHDT, CDR2 YYEEEE. The full variable domain, its missing parts supplied by reference TRBV5-6 and TRBJ2-1, is DAGVTQSPTHLIKTRGQQVTLRCSPKSGHDTVSWYQQALGQGPQFIFQYYEEEERQRGNFPDRFSGHQFPNYSSELNVNALLLGDSALYLCASSGERRYEQFFGPGTRLTVL.

In DNA form, the CDR3 reads TGTGCCAGCACTACGGGGGGGGCTGGGAATTCACCCCTCCACTTT. Translating gives CASTTGGAGNSPLHF. The genes are TRBV28 and TRBJ1-6; possibly TRBD1 for D (6 bases). Trimming cost V 7 bases and J 7 bases, with 17 bases left between them. The germline gives CDR1 MDHEN, CDR2 SYDVKM. There are 15 residues in the CDR3.

The chain employs TRBV12-3 or TRBV12-4 and TRBJ1-2, with a tentative D call TRBD1 (6 bases). The CDR3 is 13 residues long. V was pared by 6 bases and J by 4 bases, with 12 bases between. In nucleotides, the CDR3 is TGTGCCAGCAGCGGATACAGGGTCTATGGCTACACCTTC. It yields the protein CASSGYRVYGYTF.

V is TRBV3-1 (or the pseudogene TRBV3-2) and J is TRBJ1-3; 7 bases match TRBD1. The junction had 4 bases not matched to a gene; V was cut back by 3 bases and J by 2 bases. Germline loops: CDR1 LGHDT, CDR2 YNNKEL (reference sequence). This CDR3 comprises 15 residues. This chain's CDR3 is CASSHNTGAGNTIYF. The CDR3, as DNA: TGTGCCAGCAGCCATAATACAGGGGCTGGAAACACCATATATTTT.

This clone occurred once. The V gene is TRBV7-9, the J gene TRBJ1-2; 8 bases align to TRBD1. The CDR3 extends over 17 amino acids. Trimming removed 1 base from V and 0 bases from J; junction bases left unmatched: 7. The germline V gene has CDR1 SEHNR and CDR2 FQNEAQ (reference sequence). CDR3 coding DNA: TGTGCCAGCAGCTTAGGGACAGGGATCTCGTCTAACTATGGCTACACCTTC. Protein: CASSLGTGISSNYGYTF.

The CDR3 reads CASSSAGTGGQPQHF. CDR3 nucleotides: TGTGCCAGCAGTTCCGCCGGGACAGGGGGTCAGCCCCAGCATTTT. The chain recombines TRBV6-5 with TRBJ1-5; 11 bases agree with TRBD1. This CDR3 has 15 residues. CDR1 is MNHEY, CDR2 SVGAGI, per germline. V shed 4 bases and J 6 bases; nucleotides not matched to a gene: 5.